The clone carrying this T cell receptor beta chain was recorded at least ten times. The sample belongs to a study of T cells in Graves' hyperthyroidism and ophthalmopathy. In germline, CDR1 is KGHDR, CDR2 SFDVKD. The CDR3 loop spans 20 amino acids. V was clipped by 4 bases and J by 0 bases; unmatched bases: 12. Authors of the study amplified TCR beta CDR3 regions from RNA transcripts. Researchers ran a first-round RT-PCR on the TCR CDR3 using the HTBI primer set. TCRdb re-called the multiplex PCR reads through MiXCR, storing one row per CDR3 protein. Of 250,000 or so distinct CDR3 sequences in the sample, 13% to 15% were seen once.

The V call is TRBV24-1, the J call TRBJ2-6; 9 bases are shared with TRBD1. Sequencing input: blood. This clonotype originated in a woman aged 35 to 49 with Graves' hyperthyroidism that later progressed to Graves' ophthalmopathy. Here the CDR3 reads CATSDRVSGQGFSGANVLTF. CDR3 in DNA: TGTGCCACCAGTGACCGTGTATCGGGACAGGGCTTCTCTGGGGCCAACGTCCTGACTTTC.